Listed here is a single T cell receptor (beta chain). No antigen is known for it. Germline CDR1 is SQVTM and CDR2 is ANQGSEA. CDR3 length: 15 amino acids. This specimen belongs to a study of CXCR3-negative and CXCR3-positive naive CD8 T cells. Points from the study as a whole: TRB CDR3 hydrophobicity was greater in CXCR3-positive naive cells than in CXCR3-negative naive cells. Partially decreased CXCR3 expression was recorded after cryopreservation, and fresh PBMCs were used in most assays. Memory cells showed distinct TRBV-TRBJ patterns, while the two naive subsets matched.

Researchers sorted more than 250,000 cells of each CD8+ T cell subset in triplicate. Cells classed as naive CD8+ T cells were CD45RO-CCR7+CD27+CD95-. UMI labels and 5' RACE were used to prepare the TRB cDNA libraries. TCRdb derives one entry per CDR3 protein from the 5' RACE reads, leaving out DNA. Its listing shows about 98,000 distinct CDR3 sequences. The rearrangement links TRBV29-1 to TRBJ2-1; TCRdb returns TRBD2, unconfirmable since there is no DNA. The sequence derives from a human donor in good health. Some clones in this sample may be carry-over from other donors' samples. Specimen: naive CXCR3+ CD8+ T cells from blood. As to subset: CD45RO-CCR7+CD27+CD95- naive CD8+ T cells expressing CXCR3 (TNR3+). The CDR3 region is CSVPGLAGVYNEQFF.